The rows below give T cell receptor beta chains drawn from one sample of a study of CD8 T cells in Susac syndrome. TCRdb reanalysed the immunoSEQ multiplex PCR reads using MiXCR and keeps one entry per CDR3 protein. The sample holds just under 95,000 distinct CDR3 sequences, roughly 94% seen once. Sequenced input: CD4+ T cells from PBMCs. The receptors were gathered from a human donor with Susac syndrome. Both conserved end residues are part of each CDR3. The D gene is left open where the match is weak. Not all rows give a size; the values are once, few, many and, for expanded clones, a class.

abundance	v_gene	d_gene	j_gene	CDR3aa	CDR3nt
-	TRBV12-3/TRBV12-4	-	TRBJ2-4	CASSLARQLKNIQYF	TGTGCCAGCAGTTTGGCACGTCAGCTCAAAAACATTCAGTACTTC
once	TRBV12-3/TRBV12-4	-	TRBJ2-3	CASSLIRTTDTQYF	TGTGCCAGCAGTTTGATACGGACCACAGATACGCAGTATTTT
-	TRBV4-1	-	TRBJ2-5	CASSQVPAAGETQYF	TGCGCCAGCAGCCAAGTCCCCGCGGCGGGAGAGACCCAGTACTTC
once	TRBV10-3	-	TRBJ2-7	CAISELDEQYF	TGTGCCATCAGTGAGCTGGACGAGCAGTACTTC
-	TRBV20-1	TRBD1	TRBJ2-7	CSAATGAAGTGLYEQYF	TGCAGTGCGGCCACGGGTGCGGCAGGGACAGGGTTATACGAGCAGTACTTC
-	TRBV7-2	-	TRBJ2-1	CASSLNSDEQFF	TGTGCCAGCAGCTTAAACAGCGATGAGCAGTTCTTC
-	TRBV9	-	TRBJ2-1	CASSVPASGLLSYNEQFF	TGTGCCAGCAGCGTACCAGCTAGTGGCCTTCTTTCCTACAATGAGCAGTTCTTC
-	TRBV29-1	-	TRBJ2-1	CSVEGRLYNEQFF	TGCAGCGTTGAAGGCAGGCTTTACAATGAGCAGTTCTTC
once	TRBV7-9	TRBD2	TRBJ2-1	CASAETGGGSYNEQFF	TGTGCCAGCGCCGAGACGGGGGGGGGATCCTACAATGAGCAGTTCTTC
-	TRBV5-1	TRBD1	TRBJ2-6	CASSFRGLRSGANVLTF	TGCGCCAGCAGCTTCAGGGGGCTGAGGTCTGGGGCCAACGTCCTGACTTTC
-	TRBV11-1	-	TRBJ2-4	CASSFDSAKNIQYF	TGTGCCAGCAGCTTTGATAGTGCCAAAAACATTCAGTACTTC
-	TRBV4-1	-	TRBJ2-5	CASSRLWMQETQYF	TGCGCCAGCAGCCGCCTATGGATGCAAGAGACCCAGTACTTC
-	TRBV5-6	-	TRBJ2-1	CASRSVVGSYNEQFF	TGTGCCAGCAGGTCCGTCGTGGGCTCCTACAATGAGCAGTTCTTC
-	TRBV30	TRBD1	TRBJ1-2	CAWSGQVDRYTF	TGTGCCTGGTCGGGACAGGTAGATCGCTACACCTTC
-	TRBV6-5	TRBD1	TRBJ1-4	CASSSGGPNEKLFF	TGTGCCAGCAGTTCAGGGGGCCCTAATGAAAAACTGTTTTTT
-	TRBV29-1	-	TRBJ2-7	CSVGQLSYEQYF	TGCAGCGTTGGACAATTATCCTACGAGCAGTACTTC
-	TRBV20-1	TRBD1	TRBJ1-2	CSATIRQGDYGYTF	TGCAGTGCTACTATACGACAGGGGGACTATGGCTACACCTTC
-	TRBV7-9	TRBD1	TRBJ2-3	CASSLMGQGSTDTQYF	TGTGCCAGCAGCTTAATGGGACAGGGGAGTACAGATACGCAGTATTTT
-	TRBV6-1	TRBD2	TRBJ2-1	CASSVGTSGANEQFF	TGTGCCAGCAGCGTGGGGACTAGCGGGGCCAATGAGCAGTTCTTC
-	TRBV3-1	-	TRBJ2-7	CASSQVPEVEQYF	TGTGCCAGCAGCCAAGTTCCCGAGGTCGAGCAGTACTTC
-	TRBV27	-	TRBJ2-2	CASSPPVPGELFF	TGTGCCAGCAGTCCTCCGGTCCCCGGGGAGCTGTTTTTT
-	TRBV4-1	-	TRBJ1-2	CASSQDSWTSLYGYTF	TGCGCCAGCAGCCAAGATTCGTGGACATCTCTGTATGGCTACACCTTC
-	TRBV11-2	TRBD1	TRBJ2-1	CASSRRGLKDNEQFF	TGTGCCAGCAGCCGCAGGGGGCTGAAAGACAATGAGCAGTTCTTC
-	TRBV12-3/TRBV12-4	-	TRBJ1-6	CASTHAGVNSPLHF	TGTGCCAGCACCCACGCGGGGGTCAATTCACCCCTCCACTTT
-	TRBV30	TRBD1	TRBJ2-3	CAWSTGQAITDTQYF	TGTGCCTGGTCCACGGGACAGGCGATCACAGATACGCAGTATTTT
once	TRBV6-1	-	TRBJ2-3	CASSPGRTGRGTDTQYF	TGTGCCAGCAGTCCGGGCCGTACGGGGCGAGGCACAGATACGCAGTATTTT
-	TRBV6-1	TRBD2	TRBJ2-7	CASSLTLAGSSYEQYF	TGTGCCAGCAGTCTGACCCTAGCGGGGAGCTCCTACGAGCAGTACTTC
once	TRBV4-1	TRBD1	TRBJ2-2	CASSQDLRQGGGTGELFF	TGCGCCAGCAGCCAAGATCTACGACAAGGGGGCGGGACCGGGGAGCTGTTTTTT
-	TRBV3-1	-	TRBJ1-2	CASSRTCGYTF	TGTGCCAGCAGCCGGACTTGTGGCTACACCTTC
-	TRBV28	-	TRBJ1-1	CASMPVRAEAFF	TGTGCCAGCATGCCGGTAAGGGCTGAAGCTTTCTTT
-	TRBV6-5	-	TRBJ2-7	CASSDAGKRYEQYF	TGTGCCAGCAGTGACGCAGGGAAACGCTACGAGCAGTACTTC
-	TRBV9	-	TRBJ2-1	CASSVDRVNEQFF	TGTGCCAGCAGCGTAGACAGGGTCAATGAGCAGTTCTTC